The clone carrying this T cell receptor (beta chain) was seen ten or more times. Its antigen is not known. Extraction of PBMCs used roughly 9.6 ml of fresh peripheral blood. The entry originates in a study of T cells in Graves' hyperthyroidism and ophthalmopathy. Across the whole study: Peripheral blood was obtained at initial diagnosis, preceding any treatment. Study-level points and caveats: The blood repertoire included most of the expanded thyroid clonotypes above 0.001. Model-based prediction identified ophthalmopathy a median around seven months prior to its onset.

The ends lost 7 bases at V and 0 bases at J; junction bases unmatched: 10. The CDR3 runs 15 residues. The germline V gene encodes CDR1 DFQATT and CDR2 SNEGSKA (reference sequence). There were TCR beta CDR3 regions amplified from RNA transcripts. The HTBI set primed first-round TCR CDR3 RT-PCR. MiXCR was run by TCRdb on the multiplex PCR reads, yielding one entry per CDR3 protein. Of about 350,000 distinct CDR3 sequences in the sample, roughly 15% were seen once. Material: blood. The source is a woman aged 60-70 years with Graves' ophthalmopathy. The V and J genes are TRBV20-1 and TRBJ2-7, with TRBD2 matching 9 bases. The CDR3: CSVVLAGKSSYEQYF. DNA of the CDR3: TGCAGTGTCGTCCTAGCGGGAAAAAGCTCCTACGAGCAGTACTTC.